A single sample gave rise to the 19 T cell receptor beta chains below, sequenced in a study of blood T cell repertoires in COVID-19. Measured with immunoSEQ multiplex PCR; TCRdb has only the in-frame clones, and not every one. The sample lists roughly 200,000 clones; around 79% were seen once. Sequences were obtained from peripheral blood. The receptors come from a woman aged 40 to 50 with COVID-19, enrolled during active disease.

The chain combines TRBV7-2 with TRBJ2-3; the match to TRBD2 covers 15 bases. From germline, CDR1 is SGHTA and CDR2 FQGNSA. The CDR3 is 19 residues long. V dropped 2 bases and J dropped 5; count of bases not matched to a gene: 11. CDR3 DNA sequence: TGTGCCAGCAGCTTACGTCGGACTAGCGGGGGGGGACGGAGAGATACGCAGTATTTT. This codes for CASSLRRTSGGGRRDTQYF. Combining the CDR3 with reference TRBV7-2 and TRBJ2-3 gives the whole variable domain GAGVSQSPSNKVTEKGKDVELRCDPISGHTALYWYRQSLGQGLEFLIYFQGNSAPDKSGLPSDRFSAERTGGSVSTLTIQRTQQEDSAVYLCASSLRRTSGGGRRDTQYFGPGTRLTVL.

This clone was recorded a few times. Other DNA sequences from this sample encode an identical CDR3 as well. The chain links TRBV7-2 to TRBJ1-5; tentative D call: TRBD1 (6 bases). Germline lookup yields CDR1 SGHTA and CDR2 FQGNSA. The CDR3 consists of 13 residues. The V end lost 5 bases, the J end lost 7 bases, and 12 bases lay between the germline ends. CDR3 residues: CASSPGVRQPQHF. CDR3 sequence (DNA): TGTGCCAGCAGCCCAGGGGTACGGCAGCCCCAGCATTTT.

The J gene is TRBJ2-5, the V gene TRBV4-3, with 11 bases matching TRBD2. The CDR3 is 19 residues long. V shed 4 bases, J shed 5 bases, and the junction held 18 bases outside the gene matches. Germline V gene data show CDR1 as LGHNA and CDR2 as YSLEER. Here the CDR3 DNA reads TGCGCCAGCAGCCTAAGACCCGGAGGTAGCGGGGGGGCCCTGGAGACCCAGTACTTC. This translates into CASSLRPGGSGGALETQYF.

The chain couples TRBV7-9 to TRBJ1-1, with TRBD1 matching over 7 bases. V lost 6 bases, J lost 5 bases, and 3 bases stayed unmatched. The V gene's germline CDR1 is SEHNR and CDR2 FQNEAQ (reference sequence). The CDR3 sequence is 12 residues long. The CDR3 DNA reads TGTGCCAGCAGTACAGGGGTAACTGAAGCTTTCTTT. This encodes CASSTGVTEAFF.

V and J are TRBV7-6 and TRBJ2-1; 10 nucleotides align to TRBD2. The J segment lost 7 bases and the V segment lost 1 base, leaving 13 bases of the junction unmatched. The CDR3 extends over 18 amino acids. The germline CDR1 and CDR2 sequences are SGHVS and FNYEAQ. CDR3 region: CASSLGGNLAGAANEQFF. The CDR3 bases are TGTGCCAGCAGCTTAGGAGGGAATCTAGCGGGAGCTGCGAATGAGCAGTTCTTC.

The chain couples TRBV12-2 to TRBJ2-7; the D call in the table, TRBD2, was not verified against the DNA. TRBV12-2 is a recognized pseudogene. The CDR3 spans 16 residues. The CDR3 sequence: CASRLPGRGVSYEQYF. CDR3 DNA: TGTGCAAGTCGCCTTCCCGGGAGAGGGGTATCCTACGAGCAGTACTTC.

This clone occurred many times. The chain recombines TRBV12-5 with TRBJ2-1, with a weak D call TRBD2 (6 bases). The CDR3 extends over 14 amino acids. The ends were cut back, 5 bases at V and 7 bases at J, with 15 bases in the middle. From germline, CDR1 is LGHNT and CDR2 FRNRAP. The CDR3 here is CASGGGAHGNEQFF. The DNA of the CDR3 is TGTGCTAGTGGTGGAGGGGCCCATGGAAATGAGCAGTTCTTC.

The chain employs TRBV7-9 and TRBJ2-2; maybe TRBD2 (7 bases). Trimming shortened V by 2 bases and J by 2 bases, and 18 bases separated the two germline ends. The CDR3 runs 18 residues. Germline CDR1 is SEHNR and CDR2 is FQNEAQ (reference sequence). CDR3 loop: CASSLRSGRGANTGELFF. The DNA of the CDR3 is TGTGCCAGCAGCTTACGGTCGGGACGGGGGGCCAACACCGGGGAGCTGTTTTTT.

The chain employs TRBV6-4 and TRBJ2-1, with TRBD2 identical over 7 bases. This CDR3 region has 16 residues. Germline lookup yields CDR1 MRHNA and CDR2 SNTAGT. With 8 bases clipped from V and 7 bases from J, the junction kept 17 bases outside the gene matches. The CDR3 bases are TGTGCCAGCGCCACCCAGGGTGGGAGGGCCAGAAATGAGCAGTTCTTC. Its translation: CASATQGGRARNEQFF.

This clone was counted a few times. The chain couples TRBV7-9 to TRBJ1-5; D might be TRBD1 (6 bases). V was shortened by 6 bases and J by 5 bases, with 17 bases between the two germline ends. This CDR3 contains 15 residues. CDR1 and CDR2 (germline): SEHNR, FQNEAQ (reference sequence). CDR3 bases: TGTGCCAGCAGTCAGGGGCCGGGCAGGGATCAGCCCCAGCATTTT. It encodes CASSQGPGRDQPQHF.

The J gene is TRBJ2-7, the V gene TRBV12-3 or TRBV12-4, with D maybe TRBD2 (5 bases). This CDR3 comprises 13 residues. V shed 7 bases and J shed 2 bases, with 12 bases lying between them. The CDR3 loop reads CASKSEGTYEQYF. The CDR3 bases are TGTGCCAGCAAGTCCGAGGGAACCTACGAGCAGTACTTC.

CDR3 protein: CASSLGPVDQPQHF. In DNA form, the CDR3 reads TGCGCCAGCAGCTTGGGTCCGGTGGATCAGCCCCAGCATTTT. The V and J genes are TRBV5-1 and TRBJ1-5; D gene ambiguous. Germline V gene lookup returns CDR1 SGHRS and CDR2 YFSETQ. V lost 0 bases to trimming and J lost 5 bases, with 9 bases between them. The CDR3 is made up of 14 amino acids. Using reference TRBV5-1 and TRBJ1-5 for the parts outside the CDR3, the full variable domain is KAGVTQTPRYLIKTRGQQVTLSCSPISGHRSVSWYQQTPGQGLQFLFEYFSETQRNKGNFPGRFSGRQFSNSRSEMNVSTLELGDSALYLCASSLGPVDQPQHFGDGTRLSIL.

The CDR3 sequence: CASSPGTSTDTQYF. The CDR3 DNA sequence: TGTGCCAGCAGCCCTGGGACTAGCACAGATACGCAGTATTTT. V gene TRBV7-3 combines with J gene TRBJ2-3, with a possible D match to TRBD2 (6 bases). The CDR3 has 14 amino acids. The V end was cut by 5 bases, the J end by 0 bases, with 9 bases between. Germline CDR1 reads SGHTA; CDR2 reads FQGTGA.

V gene TRBV7-9 combines with J gene TRBJ2-1; D is undetermined. The germline V gene encodes CDR1 SEHNR and CDR2 FQNEAQ (reference sequence). The CDR3 runs to 14 residues. V lost 6 bases and J 0 bases, leaving 9 bases between the germline ends. For the CDR3, the DNA is TGTGCCAGCAGACTTCACAGCTCCTACAATGAGCAGTTCTTC. It translates to CASRLHSSYNEQFF.

The chain couples TRBV9 to TRBJ2-1, with 7 nucleotides matching TRBD2. The CDR3 extends over 15 amino acids. The germline V gene encodes CDR1 SGDLS and CDR2 YYNGEE. V was pared by 7 bases and J by 5 bases, with 12 bases of the junction left unmatched. This chain's CDR3 is CASQALATFNNEQFF. The CDR3 DNA follows: TGTGCCAGCCAAGCACTAGCGACGTTCAACAATGAGCAGTTCTTC.

The rearrangement links TRBV5-8 to TRBJ1-2, with TRBD1 matching 10 bases. The V gene's germline CDR1 is SGHTS and CDR2 YDEGEE. V lost 6 bases and J lost 3; bases outside the gene matches: 17. There are 18 residues in the CDR3. CDR3 sequence (DNA): TGTGCCAGCACTCGATTGATGGGACAGGGGACAACCGACTATGGCTACACCTTC. It yields the protein CASTRLMGQGTTDYGYTF.

The sample holds a few counts of this clone. This chain links TRBV6-1 with TRBJ2-7, with D possibly TRBD1 on 6 matching bases. CDR1 and CDR2 from the germline V gene are MNHNS and SASEGT. This CDR3 has 18 amino acids. The V gene lost 2 bases and the J gene lost 2 bases, with 22 bases spanning the gap. For the CDR3, the DNA is TGTGCCAGCAGTGAACGGGTAAGACAGGCCCTCGTCGCCTACGAGCAGTACTTC. Amino acids: CASSERVRQALVAYEQYF.

V usage is TRBV2 and J usage is TRBJ2-2, with a possible D match to TRBD2 (6 bases). Trimming removed 8 bases at V and 1 base at J, with 11 bases between. Germline values: CDR1 SNHLY, CDR2 FYNNEI. The CDR3 totals 14 residues. The CDR3 sequence is CASVSTRNTGELFF. CDR3 DNA sequence: TGTGCCAGCGTATCGACTAGGAACACCGGGGAGCTGTTTTTT.

J is TRBJ1-1 and V is TRBV3-1 (or the pseudogene TRBV3-2); D gene unclear. Germline V gene lookup returns CDR1 LGHDT and CDR2 YNNKEL (reference sequence). This CDR3 comprises 12 residues. V lost 4 bases to trimming and J lost 3 bases, with 6 bases between them. CDR3 coding DNA: TGTGCCAGCAGCCTCTCTCACACTGAAGCTTTCTTT. It codes for CASSLSHTEAFF.